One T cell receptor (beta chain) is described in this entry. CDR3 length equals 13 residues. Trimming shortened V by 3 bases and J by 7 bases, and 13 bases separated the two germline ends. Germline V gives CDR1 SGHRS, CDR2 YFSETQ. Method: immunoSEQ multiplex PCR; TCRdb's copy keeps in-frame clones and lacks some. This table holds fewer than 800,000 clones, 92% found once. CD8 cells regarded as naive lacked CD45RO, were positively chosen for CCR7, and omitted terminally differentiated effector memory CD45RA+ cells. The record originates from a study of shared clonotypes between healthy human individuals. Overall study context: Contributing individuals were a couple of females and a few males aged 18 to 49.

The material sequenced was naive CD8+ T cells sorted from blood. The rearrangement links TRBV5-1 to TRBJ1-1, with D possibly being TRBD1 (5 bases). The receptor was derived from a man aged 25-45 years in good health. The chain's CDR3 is CASSSGTRDEAFF. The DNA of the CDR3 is TGCGCCAGCAGCTCTGGGACCCGGGATGAAGCTTTCTTT.